The TCR beta chain under discussion was sequenced for a study of T cell responses to AZD1222 COVID-19 vaccine. This clone is a singleton in its sample. Here immunoSEQ multiplex PCR was the method, and the copy in TCRdb shows in-frame clones only, minus some. This sample carries 90,000 to 140,000 clones, 82% of them seen once, and the ten largest clones take more than 4.5%. Sequencing was performed on peripheral blood, taken on day 0 of AZD1222 vaccination. The TCR sequence derives from an adult in good health.

Written as DNA, the CDR3 is TGTGCCAGCAGCCCATTCGAGAGCGGGGAGCTGTTTTTT. It encodes CASSPFESGELFF. This rearrangement joins TRBV7-6 to TRBJ2-2; D is undetermined. The CDR3 extends over 13 amino acids. V gave up 5 bases and J gave up 7 bases, with 11 bases separating them. Germline values: CDR1 SGHVS, CDR2 FNYEAQ.